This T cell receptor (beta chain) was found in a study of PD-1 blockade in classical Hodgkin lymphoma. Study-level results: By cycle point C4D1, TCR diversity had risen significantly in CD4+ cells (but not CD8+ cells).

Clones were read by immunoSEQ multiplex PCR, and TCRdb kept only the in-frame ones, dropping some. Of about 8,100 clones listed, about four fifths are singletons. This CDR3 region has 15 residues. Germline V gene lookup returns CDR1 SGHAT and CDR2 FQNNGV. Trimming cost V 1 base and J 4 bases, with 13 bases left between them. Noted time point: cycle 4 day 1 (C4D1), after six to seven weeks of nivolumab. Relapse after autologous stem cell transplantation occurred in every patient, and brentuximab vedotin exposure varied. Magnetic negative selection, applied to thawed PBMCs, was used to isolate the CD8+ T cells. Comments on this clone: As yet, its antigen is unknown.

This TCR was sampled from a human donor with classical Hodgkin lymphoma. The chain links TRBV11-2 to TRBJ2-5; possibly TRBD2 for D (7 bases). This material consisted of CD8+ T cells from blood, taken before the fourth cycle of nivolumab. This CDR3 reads CASSLVGGRGETQYF. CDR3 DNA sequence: TGTGCCAGCAGCTTAGTCGGGGGGCGGGGAGAGACCCAGTACTTC.